This paragraph reports one T cell receptor (beta chain). The sample belongs to a study of T cells after somatic rescue of genetic block. Sequenced by immunoSEQ multiplex PCR; TCRdb stores in-frame clones only, minus some. The sample carries 50,000 to 60,000 clones, approximately 96% recorded once. V lost 4 bases and J 0 bases, leaving 13 bases between the germline ends. This CDR3 is 15 amino acids long. Germline V CDR1 and CDR2: GTSNPN, SVGIG (reference sequence). Sequencing was carried out using peripheral blood mononuclear cells (PBMCs). The chain is built from TRBV30 and TRBJ1-3; maybe TRBD1 (5 bases). The clonotype originates from a child in the first two years of life. In DNA form, the CDR3 reads TGTGCCTGGAATCGGGACGGAAGCTCTGGAAACACCATATATTTT. Its translation is CAWNRDGSSGNTIYF.